This T cell receptor (beta chain) was documented in a study of technical replicates of blood from a handful of donors. Assay used: immunoSEQ multiplex PCR; TCRdb lists only in-frame clones, some missing. The data hold tens of thousands of clones, with 75% to 95% observed a single time. This CDR3 is 14 amino acids long. The germline V and J ends were trimmed by 2 bases and 4 bases, with 10 bases remaining between them. CDR1 LNHDA and CDR2 SQIVND come from the germline V gene (reference sequence). The chain uses TRBV19 and TRBJ2-3; possible D gene TRBD1, 6 bases. Sequencing input: T cells isolated from PBMCs. The sequence was collected from a human donor in good health. The chain's CDR3 is CASSIKRGSDTQYF. CDR3 nucleotides: TGTGCCAGTAGTATAAAAAGGGGGTCAGATACGCAGTATTTT.